The source of this TCR beta chain is a study of early T cells in non-severe SARS-CoV-2 infection. At the level of the study: Unpaired chains resulted from sequencing bulk RNA of unsorted whole blood.

As concerns this clonotype: Its antigen is currently unknown.

Study-wide results and caveats: Using VDJdb, the matching emphasized anti-spike CD8 responses while missing private and CD4 specificities.

Researchers attached unique molecular identifiers to individual cDNA molecules. TCRdb itself ran the 5' RACE reads through MiXCR, one entry per CDR3 protein. The sample consists of about 100,000 distinct CDR3 sequences, 12% of them appearing once. The sequence was collected from an adult who was a healthcare worker with PCR-confirmed SARS-CoV-2 infection or an uninfected control (not recorded which). Sequencing was performed on whole blood.

The CDR3 is CSVGRFWAYGYTF. The CDR3 DNA reads as TGCAGCGTTGGAAGGTTTTGGGCCTATGGCTACACCTTC. V is TRBV29-1 and J is TRBJ1-2; D remains ambiguous. Trimming removed 4 bases at V and 4 bases at J, with 13 bases between. Germline CDR1 and CDR2: SQVTM and ANQGSEA. This CDR3 comprises 13 residues.